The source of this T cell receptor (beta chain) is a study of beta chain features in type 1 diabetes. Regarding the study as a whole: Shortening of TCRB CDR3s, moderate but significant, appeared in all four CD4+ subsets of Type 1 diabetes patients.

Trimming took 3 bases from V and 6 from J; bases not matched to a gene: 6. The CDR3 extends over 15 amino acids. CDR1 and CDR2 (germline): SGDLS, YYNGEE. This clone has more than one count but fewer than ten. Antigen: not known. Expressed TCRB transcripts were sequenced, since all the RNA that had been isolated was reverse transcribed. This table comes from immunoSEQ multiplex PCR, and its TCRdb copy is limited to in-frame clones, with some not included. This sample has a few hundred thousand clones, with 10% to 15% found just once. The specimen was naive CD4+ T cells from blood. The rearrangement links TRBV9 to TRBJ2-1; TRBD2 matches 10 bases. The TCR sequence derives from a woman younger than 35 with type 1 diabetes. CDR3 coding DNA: TGTGCCAGCAGCGCCACTAGCGGGGCCGTCAATGAGCAGTTCTTC. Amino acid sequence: CASSATSGAVNEQFF.